This T cell receptor beta chain is drawn from a study of a mutant IDH1 vaccine in newly diagnosed glioma. The germline CDR1 and CDR2 sequences are LNHDA and SQIVND (reference sequence). The J segment lost 8 bases and the V segment lost 4 bases, leaving 12 bases of the junction unmatched. The CDR3 length is 16 residues. Points on this clone: Its antigen is still unknown.

The data were produced by immunoSEQ multiplex PCR, yet TCRdb's version contains in-frame clones alone and is incomplete. The table shows about 38,000 clones, with 75% to 85% occurring only once. Time point of the sample: week 5, during vaccination. Vaccination used 300 ug of mutant IDH1 20-mer peptide per dose, with topical imiquimod. The sample consisted of PBMCs, taken from a glioma patient whose treatment included an IDH1 peptide vaccine. The chain is built from TRBV19 and TRBJ1-4; 8 bases align to TRBD1. This sequence originates from a man in his forties or fifties with glioma. DNA for the CDR3: TGTGCCAGTAGTAAGGGGGCAGGGGGCAGTCGGGAAAAACTGTTTTTT. It yields the protein CASSKGAGGSREKLFF. The complete variable domain, with remaining parts taken from reference TRBV19 and TRBJ1-4, reads DGGITQSPKYLFRKEGQNVTLSCEQNLNHDAMYWYRQDPGQGLRLIYYSQIVNDFQKGDIAEGYSVSREKKESFPLTVTSAQKNPTAFYLCASSKGAGGSREKLFFGSGTQLSVL.